This T cell receptor (beta chain) was retrieved from a study of blood T cell repertoires in COVID-19. TCRdb keeps only in-frame clones here, not all; method: immunoSEQ multiplex PCR. The sample comprises fewer than 150,000 clones, around 91% of which are singletons, and about 3.8% rests with the top ten. The source is a woman aged 60-75 years with COVID-19, enrolled during active disease. Sequencing was performed on peripheral blood.

As DNA, the CDR3 is TGTGCCACCCGACAGGGGCTTTACAATGAGCAGTTCTTC. This gives the protein CATRQGLYNEQFF. The chain recombines TRBV19 with TRBJ2-1, with TRBD1 identical over 8 bases. Trimming took 10 bases from V and 4 from J; bases not matched to a gene: 6. Germline loops: CDR1 LNHDA, CDR2 SQIVND (reference sequence). This CDR3 has 13 residues. The full variable domain, rest sourced from reference TRBV19 and TRBJ2-1, is DGGITQSPKYLFRKEGQNVTLSCEQNLNHDAMYWYRQDPGQGLRLIYYSQIVNDFQKGDIAEGYSVSREKKESFPLTVTSAQKNPTAFYLCATRQGLYNEQFFGPGTRLTVL.